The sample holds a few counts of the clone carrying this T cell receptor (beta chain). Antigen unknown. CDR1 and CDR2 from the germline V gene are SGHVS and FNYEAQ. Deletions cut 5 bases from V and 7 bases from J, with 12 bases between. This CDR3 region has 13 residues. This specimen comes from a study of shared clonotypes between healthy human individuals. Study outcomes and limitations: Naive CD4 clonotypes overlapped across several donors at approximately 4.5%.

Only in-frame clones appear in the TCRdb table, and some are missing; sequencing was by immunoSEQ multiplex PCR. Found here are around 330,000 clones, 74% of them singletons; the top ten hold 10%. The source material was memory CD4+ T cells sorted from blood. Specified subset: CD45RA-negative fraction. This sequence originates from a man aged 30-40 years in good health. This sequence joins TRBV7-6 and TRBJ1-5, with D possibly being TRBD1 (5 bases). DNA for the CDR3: TGTGCCAGCAGCCAACAGGCAAGCCAGCCCCAGCATTTT. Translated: CASSQQASQPQHF.